This TCR beta chain was retrieved from a study of blood T cell repertoires in COVID-19. On the study more broadly: Whether acute or convalescent, the COVID-19 samples came from the United States, Italy and Spain. The analysed material was cDNA or gDNA that came from T cells, B-cell-depleted T cells, or PBMCs.

As originally analysed: Estimates of nucleated cell counts were drawn from the amplification of reference gene primers. Produced via immunoSEQ multiplex PCR; TCRdb's table is partial and in-frame only. For V, J and clone size, that table is used; D and trimming come from the DNA. The repertoire has some 150,000 clones, roughly four fifths of them found once; the top ten carry about 12%. Germline V gives CDR1 MNHEY, CDR2 SVGAGI. The CDR3 contains 14 residues. With 7 bases clipped from V and 5 bases from J, the junction kept 7 bases outside the gene matches. Seattle's enrolled individuals joined amid active infection and were then monitored longitudinally.

The clonotype was recovered from a woman aged 55-75 years with COVID-19, enrolled during active disease. The specimen sequenced was peripheral blood. The chain couples TRBV6-5 to TRBJ1-2, with 10 bases lining up with TRBD1. The CDR3 bases are TGTGCCAGCAACCCTGGGACAGGGGATTATGGCTACACCTTC. Protein sequence: CASNPGTGDYGYTF.